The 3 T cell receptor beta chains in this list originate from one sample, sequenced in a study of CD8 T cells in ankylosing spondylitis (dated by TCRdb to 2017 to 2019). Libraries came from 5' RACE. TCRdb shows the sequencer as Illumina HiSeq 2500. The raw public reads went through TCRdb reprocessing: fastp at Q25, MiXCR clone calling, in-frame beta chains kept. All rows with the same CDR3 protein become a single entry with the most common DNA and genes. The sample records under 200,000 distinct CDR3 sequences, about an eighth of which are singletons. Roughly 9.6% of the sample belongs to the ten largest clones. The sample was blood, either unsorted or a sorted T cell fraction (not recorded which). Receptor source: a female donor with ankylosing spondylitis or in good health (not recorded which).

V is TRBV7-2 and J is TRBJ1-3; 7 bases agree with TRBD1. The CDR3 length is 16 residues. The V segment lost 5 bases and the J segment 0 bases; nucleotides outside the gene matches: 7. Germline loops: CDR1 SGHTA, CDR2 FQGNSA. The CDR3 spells CASSPEGAISGNTIYF. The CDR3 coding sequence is TGTGCCAGCAGCCCGGAGGGGGCCATCTCTGGAAACACCATATATTTT.

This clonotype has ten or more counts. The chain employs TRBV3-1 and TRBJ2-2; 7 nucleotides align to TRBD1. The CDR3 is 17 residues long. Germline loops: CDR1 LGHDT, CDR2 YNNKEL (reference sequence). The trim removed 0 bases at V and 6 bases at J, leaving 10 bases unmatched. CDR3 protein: CASSQDVVTGFAGELFF. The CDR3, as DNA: TGTGCCAGCAGCCAAGATGTCGTGACAGGGTTTGCCGGGGAGCTGTTTTTT.

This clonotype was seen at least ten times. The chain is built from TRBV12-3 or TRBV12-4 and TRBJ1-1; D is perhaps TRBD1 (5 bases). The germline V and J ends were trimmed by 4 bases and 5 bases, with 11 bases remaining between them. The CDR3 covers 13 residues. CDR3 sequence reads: CASSSGLGTEAFF. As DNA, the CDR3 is TGTGCCAGCAGTTCAGGGCTGGGTACTGAAGCTTTCTTT.